This T cell receptor (beta chain) is from a study of T cell repertoires in cytomegalovirus infection. Study-wide context: Both a matching HLA type and CMV infection were indicated by public TCR beta signatures.

V lost 0 bases, J lost 0 bases, and 12 bases stayed unmatched. CDR1 and CDR2 (germline): MNHEY, SVGAGI. There are 19 residues in the CDR3. TCRdb independently ran MiXCR on the reads; one entry per CDR3 protein. The sample carries roughly 600,000 distinct CDR3 sequences, 20% to 25% recorded once. The TCR was taken from a human donor in good health (CMV status not recorded). Some clones in this sample may be carry-over from other donors' samples. This chain uses TRBV6-5 with TRBJ2-7; 9 nucleotides agree with TRBD1. Material for sequencing was CD8+ T cells from PBMCs. The CDR3 sequence: CASSYSNGVGQGLSYEQYF. As DNA, the CDR3 is TGTGCCAGCAGTTACTCGAACGGGGTAGGACAGGGGCTCTCCTACGAGCAGTACTTC.